This is a list of T cell receptor beta chains from one sample in a study of cytomegalovirus exposure and HLA in healthy donors. The data were produced by immunoSEQ multiplex PCR, yet TCRdb's version contains in-frame clones alone and is incomplete. Among 250,000 to 400,000 clones, nearly 90% were seen once, and the ten largest hold roughly 0.96%. The sequenced sample was PBMCs. The receptor set was obtained from a young man in good health and CMV-seronegative. CDR3s include the opening cysteine and the closing phenylalanine or tryptophan. The D gene is left open where the match is weak. For some rows the clone size is stated as once, few or many, or as a class when expanded; others skip it.

v_gene: TRBV19
abundance: NA
j_gene: TRBJ2-7
d_gene: NA
CDR3nt: TGTGCCAGTAGCATCTGCCCACTACCCTTC
CDR3aa: CASSICPLPF

v_gene: TRBV5-1
abundance: NA
j_gene: TRBJ1-6
d_gene: TRBD1
CDR3nt: TGCGCCAGCAGCACCGACAGGGAGAATTCACCCCTCCACTTT
CDR3aa: CASSTDRENSPLHF

v_gene: TRBV2
abundance: NA
j_gene: TRBJ1-4
d_gene: NA
CDR3nt: TGTGCCAGCACCCCCCTGTACAGGGCGTCGATGGAAAAACTGTTTTTT
CDR3aa: CASTPLYRASMEKLFF

v_gene: TRBV15
abundance: NA
j_gene: TRBJ2-1
d_gene: NA
CDR3nt: TGTGCCACCAGCAGAAGACTCAACTTTGAGCAGTTCTTC
CDR3aa: CATSRRLNFEQFF

v_gene: TRBV5-1
abundance: NA
j_gene: TRBJ2-7
d_gene: NA
CDR3nt: TGCGCCAGCAGCTTCGATTTCACGGCGGTGGTTCACTTC
CDR3aa: CASSFDFTAVVHF

v_gene: TRBV27
abundance: NA
j_gene: TRBJ2-7
d_gene: NA
CDR3nt: TGTGCCAGCAGTAGACGGGATAGCTCCTACGAGCAGTACTTC
CDR3aa: CASSRRDSSYEQYF

v_gene: TRBV2
abundance: NA
j_gene: TRBJ1-1
d_gene: TRBD1
CDR3nt: TGTGCCAGCAGTGCACAGGGGGTGACTGAAGCTTTCTTT
CDR3aa: CASSAQGVTEAFF

v_gene: TRBV5-1
abundance: NA
j_gene: TRBJ1-1
d_gene: NA
CDR3nt: TGCGCCAGCAGCTTGGACAGGGTAGACACTGAAGCTTTCTTT
CDR3aa: CASSLDRVDTEAFF

v_gene: TRBV7-9
abundance: NA
j_gene: TRBJ2-1
d_gene: NA
CDR3nt: TGTGCCAGCAGCTTAGAGCTCCCGTCCTACAATGAGCAGTTCTTC
CDR3aa: CASSLELPSYNEQFF

v_gene: TRBV11-2
abundance: NA
j_gene: TRBJ2-3
d_gene: NA
CDR3nt: TGTGCCAGCAGGGAGAGCACAGATACGCAGTATTTT
CDR3aa: CASRESTDTQYF

v_gene: TRBV6-1
abundance: NA
j_gene: TRBJ2-1
d_gene: TRBD2
CDR3nt: TGTGCCAGCAGTGGCCCACTAGCGGGGTGGTTCTTC
CDR3aa: CASSGPLAGWFF

v_gene: TRBV6-1
abundance: NA
j_gene: TRBJ1-4
d_gene: TRBD1
CDR3nt: TGTGCCAGCAGTGAAGGGACAGGGGGCCATGAAAAACTGTTTTTT
CDR3aa: CASSEGTGGHEKLFF

v_gene: TRBV5-6
abundance: NA
j_gene: TRBJ1-1
d_gene: TRBD1
CDR3nt: TGTGCCAGCAGCTTGGGGCCTAGACAGGGGGATGAAGCTTTCTTT
CDR3aa: CASSLGPRQGDEAFF

v_gene: TRBV11-2
abundance: NA
j_gene: TRBJ2-5
d_gene: NA
CDR3nt: TGTGCCAGCAGCTCCGGAGAGACCCAGTACTTC
CDR3aa: CASSSGETQYF

v_gene: TRBV7-9
abundance: few
j_gene: TRBJ1-1
d_gene: NA
CDR3nt: TGTGCCAGCAGCTTAGAAGGGGACACTGAAGCTTTCTTT
CDR3aa: CASSLEGDTEAFF

v_gene: TRBV6-1
abundance: NA
j_gene: TRBJ2-7
d_gene: TRBD1
CDR3nt: TGTGCCAGCAGTGAAGCCCTGGGACAGGGCCGCGAGCAGTACTTC
CDR3aa: CASSEALGQGREQYF

v_gene: TRBV27
abundance: NA
j_gene: TRBJ2-1
d_gene: TRBD2
CDR3nt: TGTGCCAGCAGTTTCAAGCGGGGGGCCGAGCAGTTCTTC
CDR3aa: CASSFKRGAEQFF

v_gene: TRBV5-4
abundance: once
j_gene: TRBJ1-1
d_gene: NA
CDR3nt: TGTGCCAGCAGCATAGACAGCCTCAACACTGAAGCTTTCTTT
CDR3aa: CASSIDSLNTEAFF

v_gene: TRBV9
abundance: NA
j_gene: TRBJ1-4
d_gene: NA
CDR3nt: TGTGCCAGCAGCCCTAGAGAGTCAACTAATGAAAAACTGTTTTTT
CDR3aa: CASSPRESTNEKLFF

v_gene: TRBV19
abundance: NA
j_gene: TRBJ2-1
d_gene: TRBD2
CDR3nt: TGTGCCAGTAGCCCTCCCCGGCTAGCGGGGAAAGGGGACGACTACAATGAGCAGTTCTTC
CDR3aa: CASSPPRLAGKGDDYNEQFF

v_gene: TRBV27
abundance: NA
j_gene: TRBJ1-2
d_gene: NA
CDR3nt: TGTGCCAGCAGTACGACAGTATTAGCTAACTATGGCTACACCTTC
CDR3aa: CASSTTVLANYGYTF

v_gene: TRBV6-1
abundance: NA
j_gene: TRBJ2-5
d_gene: NA
CDR3nt: TGTGCCAGCAGTGAAATGAGACCCGTCGGGCAAGAGACCCAGTACTTC
CDR3aa: CASSEMRPVGQETQYF

v_gene: TRBV6-1
abundance: NA
j_gene: TRBJ1-2
d_gene: NA
CDR3nt: TGTGCCAGCAGTGGGGGTCAGGGCCATGGCTACACCTTC
CDR3aa: CASSGGQGHGYTF

v_gene: TRBV9
abundance: few
j_gene: TRBJ1-2
d_gene: TRBD1
CDR3nt: TGTGCCAGCAACACAGGGGGATATGGCTACACCTTC
CDR3aa: CASNTGGYGYTF

v_gene: TRBV4-1
abundance: NA
j_gene: TRBJ1-1
d_gene: TRBD1
CDR3nt: TGCGCCAGCAGCCACGAACAGGGGAGAAACACTGAAGCTTTCTTT
CDR3aa: CASSHEQGRNTEAFF

v_gene: TRBV30
abundance: NA
j_gene: TRBJ1-6
d_gene: NA
CDR3nt: TGTGCCTGGAGTGTAGGAGGAAGTGGACCCCTCCACTTT
CDR3aa: CAWSVGGSGPLHF

v_gene: TRBV6-1
abundance: few
j_gene: TRBJ2-2
d_gene: NA
CDR3nt: TGTGCCAGCAGTGCCGCCTTCTTCAGGGTGAGAACCGGGGAGCTGTTTTTT
CDR3aa: CASSAAFFRVRTGELFF

v_gene: TRBV7-9
abundance: NA
j_gene: TRBJ1-1
d_gene: NA
CDR3nt: TGTGCCAGCAGCCTATCCGTGAACACTGAAGCTTTCTTT
CDR3aa: CASSLSVNTEAFF

v_gene: TRBV2
abundance: NA
j_gene: TRBJ1-2
d_gene: NA
CDR3nt: TGTGCCAGCAGCGGGGTCATCAACTATGGCTACACCTTC
CDR3aa: CASSGVINYGYTF

v_gene: TRBV5-4
abundance: NA
j_gene: TRBJ1-3
d_gene: NA
CDR3nt: TGTGCCAGCAGCTCAGCCGACAGAATCCTTGGAAACACCATATATTTT
CDR3aa: CASSSADRILGNTIYF

v_gene: TRBV7-9
abundance: NA
j_gene: TRBJ2-7
d_gene: NA
CDR3nt: TGTGCCAGCACCGAACCCAGGACAGCGTACGAGCAGTACTTC
CDR3aa: CASTEPRTAYEQYF

v_gene: TRBV12-5
abundance: once
j_gene: TRBJ1-5
d_gene: TRBD1
CDR3nt: TGTGCTAGTGGTCCTACCGGGACAGGGACCGGGTCTCAGCCCCAGCATTTT
CDR3aa: CASGPTGTGTGSQPQHF

v_gene: TRBV5-4
abundance: NA
j_gene: TRBJ1-4
d_gene: NA
CDR3nt: TGTGCCAGCAGCTTCGGGGGGCTTCCTGTGTTCCTTTTT
CDR3aa: CASSFGGLPVFLF

v_gene: TRBV4-3
abundance: once
j_gene: TRBJ1-1
d_gene: NA
CDR3nt: TGCGCCAGCAGCCAAGATCGGAACACTGAAGCTTTCTTT
CDR3aa: CASSQDRNTEAFF

v_gene: TRBV5-5
abundance: NA
j_gene: TRBJ1-5
d_gene: NA
CDR3nt: TGTGCCAGCAGCTTGAGTCGTGCGGGCACCCAGCCCCAGCATTTT
CDR3aa: CASSLSRAGTQPQHF

v_gene: TRBV15
abundance: NA
j_gene: TRBJ2-5
d_gene: NA
CDR3nt: TGTGCCATCTCCGGAGGGATCCAAGAGACCCAGTACTTC
CDR3aa: CAISGGIQETQYF

v_gene: TRBV25-1
abundance: NA
j_gene: TRBJ2-3
d_gene: NA
CDR3nt: TGTGCCAGCAGTGTCGTAGATACGCAGTATTTT
CDR3aa: CASSVVDTQYF

v_gene: TRBV7-8
abundance: NA
j_gene: TRBJ1-3
d_gene: TRBD1
CDR3nt: TGTGCCAGCAGGTGGGACAGGGTGACTGGAAACACCATATATTTT
CDR3aa: CASRWDRVTGNTIYF

v_gene: TRBV5-1
abundance: NA
j_gene: TRBJ1-4
d_gene: TRBD1
CDR3nt: TGCGCCAGCAGCTTGGAAGGGGGCTTAACTAATGAAAAACTGTTTTTT
CDR3aa: CASSLEGGLTNEKLFF

v_gene: TRBV27
abundance: NA
j_gene: TRBJ1-6
d_gene: TRBD1
CDR3nt: TGTGCCAGCAGGAGGACAGGGGATTCACCCCTCCACTTT
CDR3aa: CASRRTGDSPLHF

v_gene: TRBV6-6
abundance: NA
j_gene: TRBJ2-4
d_gene: NA
CDR3nt: TGTGCCAGCAAGGGGGGGAACATTCAGTACTTC
CDR3aa: CASKGGNIQYF

v_gene: TRBV11-1
abundance: once
j_gene: TRBJ1-1
d_gene: NA
CDR3nt: TGTGCCAGCAGCTCCGGACGGGAGAACACTGAAGCTTTCTTT
CDR3aa: CASSSGRENTEAFF

v_gene: TRBV5-6
abundance: NA
j_gene: TRBJ1-1
d_gene: NA
CDR3nt: TGTGCCAGCAGATCAATAGGGGATACTGAAGCTTTCTTT
CDR3aa: CASRSIGDTEAFF

v_gene: TRBV29-1
abundance: NA
j_gene: TRBJ2-7
d_gene: TRBD1
CDR3nt: TGCAGCGTGGTTACCGGGACAGGGGGTTACGAGCAGTACTTC
CDR3aa: CSVVTGTGGYEQYF

v_gene: TRBV27
abundance: NA
j_gene: TRBJ1-5
d_gene: NA
CDR3nt: TGTGCCAGCAGGCAAGGAGGGGGCAATCAGCCCCAGCATTTT
CDR3aa: CASRQGGGNQPQHF

v_gene: TRBV6-5
abundance: NA
j_gene: TRBJ2-1
d_gene: TRBD1
CDR3nt: TGTGCCAGCAGGACACAGGGGGCATCCTACAATGAGCAGTTCTTC
CDR3aa: CASRTQGASYNEQFF

v_gene: TRBV7-2
abundance: NA
j_gene: TRBJ2-6
d_gene: NA
CDR3nt: TGTGCCACTTCAATCGGGTCTCTCTCTGGGGCCAACGTCCTGACTTTC
CDR3aa: CATSIGSLSGANVLTF